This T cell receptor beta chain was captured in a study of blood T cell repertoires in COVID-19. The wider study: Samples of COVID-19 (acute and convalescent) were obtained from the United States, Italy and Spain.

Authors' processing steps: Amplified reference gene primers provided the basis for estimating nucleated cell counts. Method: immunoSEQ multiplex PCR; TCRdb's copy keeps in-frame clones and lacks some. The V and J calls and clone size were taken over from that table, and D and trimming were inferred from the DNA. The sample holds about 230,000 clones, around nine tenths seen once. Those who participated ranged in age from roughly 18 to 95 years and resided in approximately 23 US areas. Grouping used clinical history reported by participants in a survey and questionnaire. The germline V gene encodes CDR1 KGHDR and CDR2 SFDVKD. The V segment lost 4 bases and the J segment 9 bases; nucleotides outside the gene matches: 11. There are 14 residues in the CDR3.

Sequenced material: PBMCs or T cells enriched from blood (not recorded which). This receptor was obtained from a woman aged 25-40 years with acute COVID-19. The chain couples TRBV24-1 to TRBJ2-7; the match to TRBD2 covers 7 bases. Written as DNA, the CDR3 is TGTGCCACCAGTGACACCGGGACTAACCCTCGGCAGTACTTC. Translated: CATSDTGTNPRQYF.